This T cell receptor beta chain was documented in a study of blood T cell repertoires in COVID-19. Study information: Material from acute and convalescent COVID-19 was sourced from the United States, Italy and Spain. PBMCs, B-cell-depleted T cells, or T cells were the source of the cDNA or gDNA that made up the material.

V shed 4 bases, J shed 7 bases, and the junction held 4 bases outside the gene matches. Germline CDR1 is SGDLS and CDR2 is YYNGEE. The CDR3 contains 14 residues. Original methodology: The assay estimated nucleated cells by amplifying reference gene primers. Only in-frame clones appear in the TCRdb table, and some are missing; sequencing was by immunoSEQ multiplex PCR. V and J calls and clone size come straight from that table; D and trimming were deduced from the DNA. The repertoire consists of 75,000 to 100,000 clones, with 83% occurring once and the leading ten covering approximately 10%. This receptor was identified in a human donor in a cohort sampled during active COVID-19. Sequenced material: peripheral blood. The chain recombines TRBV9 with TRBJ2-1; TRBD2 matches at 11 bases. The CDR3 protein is CASSTWTSGNEQFF. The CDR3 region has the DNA TGTGCCAGCAGCACTTGGACTAGCGGGAATGAGCAGTTCTTC.